This TCR beta chain is drawn from a study of blood T cell repertoires in COVID-19. Repertoires were generated with immunoSEQ multiplex PCR, while TCRdb's copy carries only in-frame clones and drops some. Here the sample spans approximately 50,000 clones, about nine tenths being singletons. Sequencing was carried out using peripheral blood. This clonotype was sampled from a man aged 40-49 years with acute or convalescent COVID-19.

The CDR3, as DNA: TGTGCCAGCAGCTTGGCGAGCCGCCCGGAGACCCAGTACTTC. It codes for CASSLASRPETQYF. The rearrangement joins TRBV5-5 to TRBJ2-5; no clear D. V was shortened by 0 bases and J by 5 bases, with 11 bases between the two germline ends. Per germline, CDR1 SGHKS and CDR2 YYEKEE (reference sequence). CDR3 length equals 14 residues.